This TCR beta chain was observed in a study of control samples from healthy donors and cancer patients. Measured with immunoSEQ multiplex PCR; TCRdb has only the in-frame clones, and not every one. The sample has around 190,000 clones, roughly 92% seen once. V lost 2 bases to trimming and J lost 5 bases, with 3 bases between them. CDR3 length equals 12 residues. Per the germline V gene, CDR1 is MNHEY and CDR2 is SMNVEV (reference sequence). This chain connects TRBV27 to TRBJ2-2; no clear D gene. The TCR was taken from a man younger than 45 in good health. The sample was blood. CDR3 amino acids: CASSLLTGELFF. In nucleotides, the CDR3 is TGTGCCAGCAGTTTACTTACCGGGGAGCTGTTTTTT.